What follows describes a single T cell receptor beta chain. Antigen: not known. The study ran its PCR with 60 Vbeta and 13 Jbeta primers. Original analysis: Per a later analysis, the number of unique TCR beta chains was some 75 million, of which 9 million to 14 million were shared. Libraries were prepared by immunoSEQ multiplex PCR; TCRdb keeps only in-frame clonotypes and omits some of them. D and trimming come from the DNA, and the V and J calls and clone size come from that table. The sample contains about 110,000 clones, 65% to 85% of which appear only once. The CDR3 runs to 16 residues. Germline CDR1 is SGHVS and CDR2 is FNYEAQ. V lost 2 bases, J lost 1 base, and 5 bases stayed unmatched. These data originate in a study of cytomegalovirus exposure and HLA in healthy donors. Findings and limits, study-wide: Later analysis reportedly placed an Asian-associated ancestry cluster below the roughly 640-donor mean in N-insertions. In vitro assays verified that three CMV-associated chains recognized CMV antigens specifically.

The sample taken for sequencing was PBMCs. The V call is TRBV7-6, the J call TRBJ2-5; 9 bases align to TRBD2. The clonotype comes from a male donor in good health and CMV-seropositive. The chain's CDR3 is CASSLIAGAPQETQYF. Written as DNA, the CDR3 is TGTGCCAGCAGCTTAATAGCGGGGGCCCCCCAAGAGACCCAGTACTTC.